Each of the 5 T cell receptor beta chains below was sequenced from the same sample in a study of blood T cell repertoires in COVID-19. The assay was immunoSEQ multiplex PCR, and TCRdb's table has in-frame clones only and misses some. The repertoire holds fewer than 400,000 clones, 85% to 90% seen once, with roughly 4% in the top ten. The sequenced material came from PBMCs or T cells enriched from blood (not recorded which). The receptors come from a man aged 30 to 39 who had recovered from COVID-19.

V and J are TRBV7-2 and TRBJ1-5; a weak D match, TRBD1 (6 bases). CDR3 length equals 17 residues. V was trimmed by 3 bases and J by 1 base, leaving 16 bases between them. The germline gives CDR1 SGHTA, CDR2 FQGNSA. This CDR3 is CASSFSTGPLSNQPQHF. The CDR3 DNA sequence: TGTGCCAGCAGCTTCTCGACAGGCCCTTTGAGCAATCAGCCCCAGCATTTT.

The rearrangement links TRBV5-1 to TRBJ2-1, with D unclear. Germline V gene data show CDR1 as SGHRS and CDR2 as YFSETQ. Trimming cost V 0 bases and J 3 bases, with 7 bases left between them. The CDR3 contains 14 residues. CDR3 in amino acids: CASSLGGSYNEQFF. DNA for the CDR3: TGCGCCAGCAGCTTGGGAGGCAGCTACAATGAGCAGTTCTTC.

CDR3 in DNA: TGTGCCAGTAGCGGGGGATACAATGAGCAGTTCTTC. Its translation is CASSGGYNEQFF. The V and J genes are TRBV19 and TRBJ2-1; D is perhaps TRBD2 (6 bases). V was clipped by 6 bases and J by 4 bases, with 7 bases between them. From germline, CDR1 is LNHDA and CDR2 SQIVND (reference sequence). The CDR3 length is 12 residues. Using reference TRBV19 and TRBJ2-1 for the parts outside the CDR3, the full variable domain is DGGITQSPKYLFRKEGQNVTLSCEQNLNHDAMYWYRQDPGQGLRLIYYSQIVNDFQKGDIAEGYSVSREKKESFPLTVTSAQKNPTAFYLCASSGGYNEQFFGPGTRLTVL.

Only a few counts were recorded for this clone. The chain employs TRBV5-1 and TRBJ1-1; TRBD1 matches at 8 bases. After removal of 3 bases from V and 0 bases from J, the junction contained 10 bases not matched to a gene. The CDR3 consists of 17 residues. Looked up from germline, CDR1 is SGHRS and CDR2 is YFSETQ. The DNA for the CDR3 is TGCGCCAGCAGCTCGGGACAGGCTAACGCCATGAACACTGAAGCTTTCTTT. It encodes CASSSGQANAMNTEAFF.

The V call is TRBV24-1, the J call TRBJ2-5; 10 bases are shared with TRBD2. With V trimmed by 10 bases and J by 5 bases, 6 bases remained unmatched. There are 13 residues in the CDR3. The germline CDR1 and CDR2 sequences are KGHDR and SFDVKD. The CDR3 nucleotides read TGTGCCACTGAAGCGGGGGGGCACGAGACCCAGTACTTC. Translating it yields CATEAGGHETQYF.